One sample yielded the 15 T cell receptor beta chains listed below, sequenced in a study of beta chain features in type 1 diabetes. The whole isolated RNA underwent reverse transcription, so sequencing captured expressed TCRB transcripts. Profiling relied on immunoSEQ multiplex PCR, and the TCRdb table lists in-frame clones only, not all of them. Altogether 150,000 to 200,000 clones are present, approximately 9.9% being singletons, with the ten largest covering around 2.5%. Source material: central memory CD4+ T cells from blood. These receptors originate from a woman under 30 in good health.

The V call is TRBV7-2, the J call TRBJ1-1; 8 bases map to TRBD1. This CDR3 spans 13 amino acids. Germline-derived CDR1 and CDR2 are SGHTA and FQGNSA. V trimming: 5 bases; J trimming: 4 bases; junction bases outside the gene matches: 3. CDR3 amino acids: CASSVQGGTEAFF. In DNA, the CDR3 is TGTGCCAGCAGCGTACAGGGGGGCACTGAAGCTTTCTTT.

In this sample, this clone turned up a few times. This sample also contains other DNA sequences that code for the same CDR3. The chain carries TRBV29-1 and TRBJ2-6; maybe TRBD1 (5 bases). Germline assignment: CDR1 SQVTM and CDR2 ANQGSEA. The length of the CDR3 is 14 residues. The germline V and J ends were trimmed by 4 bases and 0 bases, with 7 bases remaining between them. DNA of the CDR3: TGCAGCGTTGGGGGCTTCTCTGGGGCCAACGTCCTGACTTTC. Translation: CSVGGFSGANVLTF.

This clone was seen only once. This CDR3 reads CASSFAGGYNQPQHF. The CDR3 DNA follows: TGTGCCAGCAGCTTCGCAGGGGGCTACAATCAGCCCCAGCATTTT. The genes are TRBV7-9 and TRBJ1-5, with 8 bases fitting TRBD1. There are 15 residues in the CDR3. V was clipped by 3 bases and J by 3 bases; unmatched bases: 4. Germline V gives CDR1 SEHNR, CDR2 FQNEAQ (reference sequence).

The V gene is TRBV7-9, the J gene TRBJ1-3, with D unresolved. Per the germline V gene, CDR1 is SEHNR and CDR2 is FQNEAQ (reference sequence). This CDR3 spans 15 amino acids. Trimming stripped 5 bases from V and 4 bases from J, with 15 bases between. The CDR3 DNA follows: TGTGCCAGCAGCCCCCCGGCGGGTACCGGAAACACCATATATTTT. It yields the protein CASSPPAGTGNTIYF.

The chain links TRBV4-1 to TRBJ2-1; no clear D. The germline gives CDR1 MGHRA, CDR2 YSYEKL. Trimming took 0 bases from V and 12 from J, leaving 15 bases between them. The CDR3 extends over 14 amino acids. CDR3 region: CASSQDTVTEWQFF. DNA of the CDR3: TGCGCCAGCAGCCAAGATACGGTTACAGAATGGCAGTTCTTC.

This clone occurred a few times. Here the CDR3 reads CAWTPGGATDTQYF. DNA of the CDR3: TGTGCCTGGACTCCCGGGGGGGCAACAGATACGCAGTATTTT. This chain links TRBV30 with TRBJ2-3; 8 nucleotides line up with TRBD2. V shed 4 bases, J shed 3 bases, and the junction held 6 bases outside the gene matches. CDR1 GTSNPN and CDR2 SVGIG come from the germline V gene (reference sequence). The CDR3 is 14 amino acids.

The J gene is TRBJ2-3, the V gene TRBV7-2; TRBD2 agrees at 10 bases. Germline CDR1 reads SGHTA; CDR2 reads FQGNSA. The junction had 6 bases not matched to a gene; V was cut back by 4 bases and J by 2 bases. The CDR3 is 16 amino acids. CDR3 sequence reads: CASSSSGTSVTDTQYF. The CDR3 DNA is TGTGCCAGCAGCTCCTCCGGGACTAGCGTCACAGATACGCAGTATTTT.

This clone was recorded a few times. As DNA, the CDR3 is TGTGCCTCCGGACAGGGGATAAACATTCAGTACTTC. Amino acids: CASGQGINIQYF. This chain connects TRBV30 to TRBJ2-4; 9 nucleotides agree with TRBD1. CDR3 length equals 12 residues. V lost 7 bases to trimming and J lost 6 bases; unmatched junction nucleotides: 4. Germline CDR1 GTSNPN, CDR2 SVGIG (reference sequence).

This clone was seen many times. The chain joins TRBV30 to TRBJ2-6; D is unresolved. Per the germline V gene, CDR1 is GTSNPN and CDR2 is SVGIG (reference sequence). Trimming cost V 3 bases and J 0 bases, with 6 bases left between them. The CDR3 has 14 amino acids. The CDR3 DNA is TGTGCCTGGAGACTGCACTCTGGGGCCAACGTCCTGACTTTC. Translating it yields CAWRLHSGANVLTF.

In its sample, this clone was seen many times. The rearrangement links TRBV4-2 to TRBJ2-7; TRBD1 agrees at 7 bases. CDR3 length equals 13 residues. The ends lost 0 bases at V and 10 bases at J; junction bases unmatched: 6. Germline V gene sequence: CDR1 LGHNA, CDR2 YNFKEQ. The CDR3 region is CASSQERGLGQYF. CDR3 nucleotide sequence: TGTGCCAGCAGCCAAGAGAGGGGGCTCGGACAGTACTTC.

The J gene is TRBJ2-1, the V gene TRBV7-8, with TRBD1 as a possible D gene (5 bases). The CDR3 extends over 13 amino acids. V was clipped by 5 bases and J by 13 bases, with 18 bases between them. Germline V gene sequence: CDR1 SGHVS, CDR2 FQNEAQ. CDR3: CASSPLQGRGQFF. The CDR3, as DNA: TGTGCCAGCAGCCCGCTCCAGGGAAGGGGTCAGTTCTTC.

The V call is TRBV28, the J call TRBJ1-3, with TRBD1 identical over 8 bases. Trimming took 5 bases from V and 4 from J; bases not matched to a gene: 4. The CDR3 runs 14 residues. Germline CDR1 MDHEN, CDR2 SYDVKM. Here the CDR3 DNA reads TGTGCCAGCAGTCTCACAGGGGGGGGAAACACCATATATTTT. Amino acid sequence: CASSLTGGGNTIYF.

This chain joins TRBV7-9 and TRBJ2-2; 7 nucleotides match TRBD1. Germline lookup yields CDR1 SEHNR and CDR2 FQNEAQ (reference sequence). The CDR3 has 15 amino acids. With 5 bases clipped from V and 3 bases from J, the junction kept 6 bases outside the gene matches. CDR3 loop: CASSPTGRDTGELFF. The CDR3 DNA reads TGTGCCAGCAGCCCGACAGGGAGAGACACCGGGGAGCTGTTTTTT.

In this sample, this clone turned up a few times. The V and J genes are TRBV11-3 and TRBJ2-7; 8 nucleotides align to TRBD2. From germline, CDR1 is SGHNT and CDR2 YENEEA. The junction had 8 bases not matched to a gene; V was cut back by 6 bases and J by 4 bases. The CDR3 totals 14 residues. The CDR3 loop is CASRTTGGPYEQYF. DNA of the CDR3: TGTGCCAGCAGAACTACGGGAGGGCCATACGAGCAGTACTTC.

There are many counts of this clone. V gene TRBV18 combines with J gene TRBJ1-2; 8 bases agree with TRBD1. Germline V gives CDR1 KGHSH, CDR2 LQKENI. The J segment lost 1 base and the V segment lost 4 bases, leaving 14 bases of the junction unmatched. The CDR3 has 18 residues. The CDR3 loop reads CASSLAPGQAGLNYGYTF. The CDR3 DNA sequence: TGTGCCAGCTCACTTGCACCGGGACAGGCAGGACTTAACTATGGCTACACCTTC.